The source of this T cell receptor (beta chain) is a study of control samples from healthy donors and cancer patients. The CDR3 is 14 amino acids. V was pared by 6 bases and J by 8 bases, with 9 bases of the junction left unmatched. Looked up from germline, CDR1 is MNHEY and CDR2 is SVGAGI. TCRdb's table, derived via immunoSEQ multiplex PCR, lists solely in-frame clones and lacks some. Of about 98,000 clones listed, about 80% are singletons. The sequence came from a woman aged 30 to 39 in good health. Material for sequencing was blood. This chain uses TRBV6-5 with TRBJ1-4; 7 bases agree with TRBD1. The CDR3 DNA follows: TGTGCCAGCAGAGCAGGGGGGGTTGGAGAAAAACTGTTTTTT. This encodes CASRAGGVGEKLFF.